This entry describes one T cell receptor beta chain. The sample belongs to a study of blood T cell repertoires in COVID-19. Study overall: From the United States, Italy and Spain came samples of acute and convalescent COVID-19. PBMCs, B-cell-depleted T cells, or T cells provided the cDNA or gDNA that made up the material.

The CDR3 is made up of 17 amino acids. In germline, CDR1 is MGHRA, CDR2 YSYEKL. Trimming stripped 4 bases from V and 4 bases from J, with 20 bases between. Original processing methods: Reference gene primer amplification gave estimated nucleated cell counts. TCRdb keeps only in-frame clones here, not all; method: immunoSEQ multiplex PCR. From that table come the V and J calls and clone size; the DNA was used to work out D and trimming. The sample has 310,000 or so clones, more than 70% seen once; the top ten hold roughly 1.1%. The TCR sequence derives from a woman between 45 and 60 years old with acute or convalescent COVID-19. This chain links TRBV4-1 with TRBJ2-4; tentatively, D is TRBD1 (6 bases). Source material: peripheral blood. The DNA for the CDR3 is TGCGCCAGCAGCCCGCCGACAGGTGGTGGGTCTAAAAACATTCAGTACTTC. Protein product: CASSPPTGGGSKNIQYF.